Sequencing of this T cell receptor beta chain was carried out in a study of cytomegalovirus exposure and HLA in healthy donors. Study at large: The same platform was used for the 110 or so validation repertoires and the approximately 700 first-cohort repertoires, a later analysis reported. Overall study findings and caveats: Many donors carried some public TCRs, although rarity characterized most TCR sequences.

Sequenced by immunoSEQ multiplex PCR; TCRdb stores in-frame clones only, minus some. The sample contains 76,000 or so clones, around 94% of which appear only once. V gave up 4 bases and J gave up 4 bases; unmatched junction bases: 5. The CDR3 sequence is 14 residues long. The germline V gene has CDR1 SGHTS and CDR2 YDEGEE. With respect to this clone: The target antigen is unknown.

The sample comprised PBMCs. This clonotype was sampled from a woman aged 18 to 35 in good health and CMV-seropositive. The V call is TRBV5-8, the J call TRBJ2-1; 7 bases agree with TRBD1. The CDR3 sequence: CASSAGTAYNEQFF. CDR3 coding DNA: TGTGCCAGCAGCGCCGGGACAGCATACAATGAGCAGTTCTTC.